The T cell receptor delta chain under discussion was sequenced for a study of γδ T cells in repeated Plasmodium falciparum infection. Study-wide context: Four controlled malaria infections with P. falciparum NF54 spanned roughly 640 days.

This clone was detected a few times. The protein TCRdb gives is from a much larger clone and does not agree with this DNA's translation at residue 10, likely a read error; the protein shown here comes from the DNA. The CDR3 spans 17 residues. In germline, CDR1 is TSESDYY, CDR2 QEAYKQQN. V shed 3 bases, J shed 8 bases, and the junction held 19 bases outside the gene matches. TCRdb re-called the multiplex PCR reads via CATT. Among 75,000 to 95,000 delta-chain clones listed, less than 1% were seen once. Vgamma9/Vdelta2+ and Vdelta2-negative gammadelta T cells were flow-sorted from PBMC for bulk sequencing.

The TCR originated in a pool of human donors (malaria-infected and uninfected, not separated). The V gene is TRAV38-2/DV8, the J gene TRDJ1; 7 bases match TRDD2. The sequenced sample was gamma-delta T cells from blood. The chain's CDR3 is CAYRTPGLPAPLSKLIF. In DNA form, the CDR3 reads TGTGCTTATAGGACCCCAGGCCTTCCTGCCCCTCTATCGAAACTCATCTTT.